This TCR beta chain comes out of a study of early T cells in non-severe SARS-CoV-2 infection. Study context: The input, bulk RNA from unsorted whole blood, was sequenced, and chains were unpaired.

This clonotype was observed many times. V lost 7 bases, J lost 4 bases, and 22 bases lay in between. The CDR3 has 16 residues. The germline gives CDR1 SNHLY, CDR2 FYNNEI. TCRdb recomputed calls from the 5' RACE reads with MiXCR, one row per CDR3 protein. The table includes fewer than 60,000 distinct CDR3 sequences, about 4.2% detected once. The source of this sequence is an adult who was a healthcare worker with PCR-confirmed SARS-CoV-2 infection or an uninfected control (not recorded which). The sample consisted of whole blood. The chain recombines TRBV2 with TRBJ1-2; no clear D gene. CDR3 DNA: TGTGCCAGCACCTCCGGATTAGGAGAAGGAACCTATGGCTACACCTTC. This sequence encodes CASTSGLGEGTYGYTF.